The rows below give T cell receptor beta chains drawn from one sample of a study of CD8 T cells in cerebrospinal fluid in Alzheimer's disease. After re-calling the 10x single-cell sequencing reads, TCRdb lists one entry per CDR3 protein, DNA absent. The sample data list about 1,500 distinct CDR3 sequences. Sequenced sample: cerebrospinal fluid. The receptors stem from a human donor in good health. Both conserved end residues are part of each CDR3. The size field is filled for only some rows; it gives once, few, many or a size class.

TRBV5-5	TRBJ2-3	medium-sized	CASSFVFRDRGADTQYF
TRBV19	TRBJ1-5	medium-sized	CASSTTQGHSSYHQPQHF
TRBV20-1	TRBJ2-5	medium-sized	CSATLTGGEQETQYF
TRBV5-1	TRBJ2-7	medium-sized	CASSLNGGPTYEQYF
TRBV5-1	TRBJ2-1	large	CATRENYNEQFF
TRBV6-1	TRBJ2-1	medium-sized	CASTPGNEQFF
TRBV6-2/TRBV6-3	TRBJ2-3	medium-sized	CASSYPPDRGETDTQYF
TRBV11-1	TRBJ2-5	medium-sized	CASSRGRGPQETQYF
TRBV5-6	TRBJ2-4	medium-sized	CASSLTGEDRDYF
TRBV6-6	TRBJ2-2	medium-sized	CASRPDGTGKSLVTGELFF
TRBV12-3/TRBV12-4	TRBJ2-3	medium-sized	CASSEGADTQYF
TRBV9	TRBJ1-1	medium-sized	CASSVERAKGRSTEAFF
TRBV3-1	TRBJ1-1	medium-sized	CASSHLGTGNTEAFF
TRBV11-2	TRBJ2-5	medium-sized	CASSQGWGQETQYF
TRBV25-1	TRBJ2-5	.	CASSEVGQGAGETQYF
TRBV7-2	TRBJ2-3	large	CASRGGDTQYF
TRBV5-1	TRBJ2-2	large	CASSLGLAGEGTGELFF
TRBV12-3/TRBV12-4	TRBJ2-1	medium-sized	CASSGSGSTYNEQFF
TRBV6-2/TRBV6-3	TRBJ2-1	medium-sized	CASTQSGTINEQFF
TRBV5-1	TRBJ2-5	medium-sized	CASSLGGRRQETQYF
TRBV6-5	TRBJ1-1	medium-sized	CASSYSRTGGLNTEAFF
TRBV28	TRBJ1-2	medium-sized	CASSTHVQYGYTF
TRBV2	TRBJ2-7	medium-sized	CASSEAGRGTYEQYF
TRBV6-2/TRBV6-3	TRBJ2-1	medium-sized	CASSYGAGPYNEQFF
TRBV7-2	TRBJ2-2	medium-sized	CASSYGGAGTGELFF
TRBV10-3	TRBJ2-2	large	CASTGTANTGELFF
TRBV7-2	TRBJ1-1	medium-sized	CASSLGGFTDEAFF
TRBV18	TRBJ2-1	large	CASSPNGQGYNEQFF
TRBV18	TRBJ2-7	.	CASSPGGSYEQYF
TRBV4-3	TRBJ2-7	large	CASSQDRSSYEQYF
TRBV28	TRBJ1-5	medium-sized	CATRTVFDSNQPQHF
TRBV5-1	TRBJ2-6	medium-sized	CASSAGGAGANVLTF
TRBV24-1	TRBJ1-2	large	CATSGVGFNYGYTF
TRBV20-1	TRBJ2-2	medium-sized	CSARESGRNTGELFF
TRBV5-6	TRBJ1-5	.	CASSSVPTNQPQHF
TRBV18	TRBJ1-5	medium-sized	CASSPLEDQPQHF
TRBV7-2	TRBJ2-3	large	CASSTLGAGGTDTQYF
TRBV6-5	TRBJ1-3	medium-sized	CASSYRPGQFRSGNTIYF
TRBV10-3	TRBJ1-3	medium-sized	CAIRDDRGLRNTIYF
TRBV28	TRBJ1-2	medium-sized	CASSPPTGYYGYTF
TRBV25-1	TRBJ2-5	medium-sized	CASSVGRGVTETQYF
TRBV6-4	TRBJ2-1	medium-sized	CASSALAGGSVGEQFF